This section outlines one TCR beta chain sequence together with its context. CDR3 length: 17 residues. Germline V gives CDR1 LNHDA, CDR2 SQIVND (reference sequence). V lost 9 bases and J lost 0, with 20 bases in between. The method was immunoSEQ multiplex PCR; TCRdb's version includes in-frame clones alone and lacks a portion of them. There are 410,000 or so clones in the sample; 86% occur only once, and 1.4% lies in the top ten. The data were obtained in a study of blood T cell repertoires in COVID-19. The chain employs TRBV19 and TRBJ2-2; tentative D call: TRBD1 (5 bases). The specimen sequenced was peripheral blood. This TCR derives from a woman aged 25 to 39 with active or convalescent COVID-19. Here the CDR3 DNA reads TGTGCCAGCCCGGACACACGGACATCAACGAACACCGGGGAGCTGTTTTTT. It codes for CASPDTRTSTNTGELFF.